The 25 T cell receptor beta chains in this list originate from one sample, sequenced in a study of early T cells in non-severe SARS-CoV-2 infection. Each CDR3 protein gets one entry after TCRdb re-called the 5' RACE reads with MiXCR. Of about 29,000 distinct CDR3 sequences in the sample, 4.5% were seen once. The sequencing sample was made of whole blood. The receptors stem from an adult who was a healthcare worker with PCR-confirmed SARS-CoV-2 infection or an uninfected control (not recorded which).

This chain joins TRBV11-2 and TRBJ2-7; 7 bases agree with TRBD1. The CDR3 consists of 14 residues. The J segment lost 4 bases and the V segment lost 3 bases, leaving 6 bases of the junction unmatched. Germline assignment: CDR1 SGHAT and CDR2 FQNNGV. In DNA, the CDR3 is TGTGCCAGCAGCTTGGAAGGGGGCCATTACGAGCAGTACTTC. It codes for CASSLEGGHYEQYF.

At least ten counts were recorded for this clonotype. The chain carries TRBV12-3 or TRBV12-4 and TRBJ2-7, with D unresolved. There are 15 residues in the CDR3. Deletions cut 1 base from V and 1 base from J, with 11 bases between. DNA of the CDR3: TGTGCCAGCAGTTTAGGACGGAGTTTTTCCTACGAGCAGTACTTC. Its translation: CASSLGRSFSYEQYF.

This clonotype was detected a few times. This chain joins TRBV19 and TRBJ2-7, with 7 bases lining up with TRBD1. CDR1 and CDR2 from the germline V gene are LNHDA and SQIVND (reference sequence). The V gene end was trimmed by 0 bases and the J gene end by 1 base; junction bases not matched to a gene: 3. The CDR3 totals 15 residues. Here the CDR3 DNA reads TGTGCCAGTAGTATAGATTTGGGACAGTCCTACGAGCAGTACTTC. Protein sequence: CASSIDLGQSYEQYF.

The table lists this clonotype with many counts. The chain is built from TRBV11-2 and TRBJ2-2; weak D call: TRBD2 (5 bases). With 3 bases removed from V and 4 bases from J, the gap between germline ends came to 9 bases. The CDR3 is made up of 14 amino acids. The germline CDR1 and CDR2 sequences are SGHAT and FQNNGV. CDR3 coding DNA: TGTGCCAGCAGCTTCCAGCGGACCACCGGGGAGCTGTTTTTT. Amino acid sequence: CASSFQRTTGELFF.

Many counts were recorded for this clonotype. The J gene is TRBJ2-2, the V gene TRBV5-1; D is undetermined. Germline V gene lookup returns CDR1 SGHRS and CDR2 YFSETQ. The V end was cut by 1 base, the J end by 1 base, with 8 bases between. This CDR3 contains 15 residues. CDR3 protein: CASSLSALNTGELFF. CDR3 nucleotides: TGCGCCAGCAGCTTGTCGGCGTTGAACACCGGGGAGCTGTTTTTT.

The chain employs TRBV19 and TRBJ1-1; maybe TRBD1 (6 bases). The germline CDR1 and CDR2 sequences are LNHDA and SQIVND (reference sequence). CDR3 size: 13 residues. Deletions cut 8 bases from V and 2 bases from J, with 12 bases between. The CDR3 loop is CASRGGANTEAFF. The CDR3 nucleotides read TGTGCCAGTCGAGGGGGGGCCAACACTGAAGCTTTCTTT.

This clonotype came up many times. CDR3 protein: CSARVGQAFLGYTF. DNA of the CDR3: TGCAGTGCTAGAGTAGGACAGGCTTTTCTCGGCTACACCTTC. The J gene is TRBJ1-2, the V gene TRBV20-1; 7 bases map to TRBD1. The length of the CDR3 is 14 residues. Losses at the gene ends were 1 base for V and 8 bases for J; bases not matched to a gene: 10. Germline V gene sequence: CDR1 DFQATT, CDR2 SNEGSKA (reference sequence).

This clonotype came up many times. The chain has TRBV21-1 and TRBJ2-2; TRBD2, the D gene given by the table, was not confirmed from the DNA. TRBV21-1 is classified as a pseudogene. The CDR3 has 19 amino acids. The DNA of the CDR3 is TGTGCCAGCAGCACTTCTAGCGGGGGTCAAAATTGGAACACCGGGGAGCTGTTTTTT. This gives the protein CASSTSSGGQNWNTGELFF.

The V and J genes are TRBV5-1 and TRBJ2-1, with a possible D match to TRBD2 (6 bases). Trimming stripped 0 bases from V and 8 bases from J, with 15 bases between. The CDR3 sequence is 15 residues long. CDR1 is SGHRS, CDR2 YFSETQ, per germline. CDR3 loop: CASSLVAALWDEQFF. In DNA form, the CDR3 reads TGCGCCAGCAGCTTGGTAGCGGCCCTATGGGATGAGCAGTTCTTC.

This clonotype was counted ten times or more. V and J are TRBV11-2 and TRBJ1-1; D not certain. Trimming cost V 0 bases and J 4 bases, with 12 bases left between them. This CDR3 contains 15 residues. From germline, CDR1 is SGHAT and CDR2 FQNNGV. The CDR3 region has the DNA TGTGCCAGCAGCTTAGATCACTGGGGATCCACTGAAGCTTTCTTT. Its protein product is CASSLDHWGSTEAFF.

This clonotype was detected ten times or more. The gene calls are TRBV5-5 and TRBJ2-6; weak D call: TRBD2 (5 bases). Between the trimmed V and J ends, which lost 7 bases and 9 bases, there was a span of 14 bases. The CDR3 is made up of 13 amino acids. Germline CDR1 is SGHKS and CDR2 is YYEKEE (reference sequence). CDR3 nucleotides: TGTGCCAGCGGCGGAGGAAGTGGCAACGTCCTGACTTTC. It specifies CASGGGSGNVLTF.

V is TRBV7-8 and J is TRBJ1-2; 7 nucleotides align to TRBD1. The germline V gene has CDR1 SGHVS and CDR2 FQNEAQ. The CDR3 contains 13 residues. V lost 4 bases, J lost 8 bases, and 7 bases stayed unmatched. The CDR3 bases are TGTGCCAGCAGCTCACGGACAGGAGGAGGCTACACCTTC. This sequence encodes CASSSRTGGGYTF.

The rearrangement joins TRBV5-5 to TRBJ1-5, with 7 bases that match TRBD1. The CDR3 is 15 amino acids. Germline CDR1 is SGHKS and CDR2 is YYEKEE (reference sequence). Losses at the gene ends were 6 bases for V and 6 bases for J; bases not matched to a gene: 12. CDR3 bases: TGTGCCAGCACCCTCACAGGGGACTACGTTCAGCCCCAGCATTTT. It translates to CASTLTGDYVQPQHF.

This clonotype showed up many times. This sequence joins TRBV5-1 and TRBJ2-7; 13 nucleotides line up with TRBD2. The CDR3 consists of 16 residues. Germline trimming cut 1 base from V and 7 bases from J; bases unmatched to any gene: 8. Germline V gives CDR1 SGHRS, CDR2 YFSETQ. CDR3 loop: CASSLPRTSGSTEQYF. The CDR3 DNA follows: TGCGCCAGCAGCTTGCCCAGGACTAGCGGGAGTACGGAGCAGTACTTC. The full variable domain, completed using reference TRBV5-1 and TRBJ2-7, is KAGVTQTPRYLIKTRGQQVTLSCSPISGHRSVSWYQQTPGQGLQFLFEYFSETQRNKGNFPGRFSGRQFSNSRSEMNVSTLELGDSALYLCASSLPRTSGSTEQYFGPGTRLTVT.

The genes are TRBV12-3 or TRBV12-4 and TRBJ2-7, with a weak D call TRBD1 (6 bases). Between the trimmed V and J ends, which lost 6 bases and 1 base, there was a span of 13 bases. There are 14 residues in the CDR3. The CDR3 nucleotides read TGTGCCAGCAGCCCTACAGGGAAATCCTACGAGCAGTACTTC. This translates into CASSPTGKSYEQYF.

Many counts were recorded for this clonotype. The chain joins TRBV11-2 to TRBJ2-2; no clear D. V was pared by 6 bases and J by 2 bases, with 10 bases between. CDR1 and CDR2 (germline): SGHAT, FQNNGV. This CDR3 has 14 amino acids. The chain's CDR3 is CASRPDANTGELFF. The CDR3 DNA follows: TGTGCCAGCAGGCCGGACGCCAACACCGGGGAGCTGTTTTTT. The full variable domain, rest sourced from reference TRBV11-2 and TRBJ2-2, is EAGVAQSPRYKIIEKRQSVAFWCNPISGHATLYWYQQILGQGPKLLIQFQNNGVVDDSQLPKDRFSAERLKGVDSTLKIQPAKLEDSAVYLCASRPDANTGELFFGEGSRLTVL.

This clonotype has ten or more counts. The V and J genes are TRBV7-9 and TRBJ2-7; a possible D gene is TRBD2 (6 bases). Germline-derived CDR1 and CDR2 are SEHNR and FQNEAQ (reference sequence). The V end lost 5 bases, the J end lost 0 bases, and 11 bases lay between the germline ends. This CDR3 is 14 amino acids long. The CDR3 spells CASSPRDFSYEQYF. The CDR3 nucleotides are TGTGCCAGCAGCCCTAGGGACTTCTCCTACGAGCAGTACTTC. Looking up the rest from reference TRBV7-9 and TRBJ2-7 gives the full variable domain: DTGVSQNPRHKITKRGQNVTFRCDPISEHNRLYWYRQTLGQGPEFLTYFQNEAQLEKSRLLSDRFSAERPKGSFSTLEIQRTEQGDSAMYLCASSPRDFSYEQYFGPGTRLTVT.

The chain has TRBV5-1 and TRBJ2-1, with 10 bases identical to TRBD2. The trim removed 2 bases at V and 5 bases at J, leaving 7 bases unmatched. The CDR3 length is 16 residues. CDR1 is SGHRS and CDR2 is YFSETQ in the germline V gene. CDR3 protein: CASSFGPSGGHNEQFF. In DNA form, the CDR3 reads TGCGCCAGCAGCTTCGGTCCTAGCGGGGGCCACAATGAGCAGTTCTTC. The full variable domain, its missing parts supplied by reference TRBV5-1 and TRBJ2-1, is KAGVTQTPRYLIKTRGQQVTLSCSPISGHRSVSWYQQTPGQGLQFLFEYFSETQRNKGNFPGRFSGRQFSNSRSEMNVSTLELGDSALYLCASSFGPSGGHNEQFFGPGTRLTVL.

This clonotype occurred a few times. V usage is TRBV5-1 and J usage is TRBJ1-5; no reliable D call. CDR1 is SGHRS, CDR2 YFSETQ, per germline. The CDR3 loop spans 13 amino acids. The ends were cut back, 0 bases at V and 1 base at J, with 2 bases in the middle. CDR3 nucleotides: TGCGCCAGCAGCTTGGGCAGCAATCAGCCCCAGCATTTT. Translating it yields CASSLGSNQPQHF. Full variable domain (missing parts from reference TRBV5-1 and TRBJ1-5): KAGVTQTPRYLIKTRGQQVTLSCSPISGHRSVSWYQQTPGQGLQFLFEYFSETQRNKGNFPGRFSGRQFSNSRSEMNVSTLELGDSALYLCASSLGSNQPQHFGDGTRLSIL.

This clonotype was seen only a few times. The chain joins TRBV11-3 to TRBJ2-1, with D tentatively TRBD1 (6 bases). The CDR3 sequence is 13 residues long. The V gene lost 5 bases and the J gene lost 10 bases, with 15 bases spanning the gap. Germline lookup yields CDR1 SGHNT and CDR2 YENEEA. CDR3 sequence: CASSAGTSQEQFF. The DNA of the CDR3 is TGTGCCAGCAGCGCCGGGACAAGCCAGGAGCAGTTCTTC.

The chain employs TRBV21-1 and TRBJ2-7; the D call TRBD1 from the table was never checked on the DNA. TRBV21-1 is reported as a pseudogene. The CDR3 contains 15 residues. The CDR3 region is CASSIIRDGSYEQYF. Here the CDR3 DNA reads TGTGCCAGCAGCATAATCCGGGACGGCTCCTACGAGCAGTACTTC.

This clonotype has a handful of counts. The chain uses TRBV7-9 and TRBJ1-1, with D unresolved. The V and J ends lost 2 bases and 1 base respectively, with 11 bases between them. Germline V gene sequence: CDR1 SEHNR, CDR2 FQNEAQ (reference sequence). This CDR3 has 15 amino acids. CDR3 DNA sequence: TGTGCCAGCAGCTTACGAGGCGGCGGGAACACTGAAGCTTTCTTT. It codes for CASSLRGGGNTEAFF.

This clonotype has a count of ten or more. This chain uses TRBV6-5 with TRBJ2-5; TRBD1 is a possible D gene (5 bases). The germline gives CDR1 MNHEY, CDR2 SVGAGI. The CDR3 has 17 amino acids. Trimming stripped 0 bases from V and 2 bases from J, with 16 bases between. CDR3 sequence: CASSYSGWGWLQETQYF. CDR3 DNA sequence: TGTGCCAGCAGTTACTCTGGATGGGGCTGGTTACAAGAGACCCAGTACTTC.

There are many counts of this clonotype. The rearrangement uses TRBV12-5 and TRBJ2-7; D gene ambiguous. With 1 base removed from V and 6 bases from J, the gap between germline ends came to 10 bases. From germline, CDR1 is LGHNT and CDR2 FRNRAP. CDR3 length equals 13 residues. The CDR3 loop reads CASGLGRAPEQYF. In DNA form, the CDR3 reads TGTGCTAGTGGTTTGGGAAGGGCCCCCGAGCAGTACTTC.

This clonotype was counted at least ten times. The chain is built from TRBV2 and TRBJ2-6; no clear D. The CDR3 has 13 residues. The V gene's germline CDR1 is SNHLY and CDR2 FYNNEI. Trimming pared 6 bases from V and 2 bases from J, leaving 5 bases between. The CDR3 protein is CASSRAGANVLTF. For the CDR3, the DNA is TGTGCCAGCAGCCGGGCTGGGGCCAACGTCCTGACTTTC.